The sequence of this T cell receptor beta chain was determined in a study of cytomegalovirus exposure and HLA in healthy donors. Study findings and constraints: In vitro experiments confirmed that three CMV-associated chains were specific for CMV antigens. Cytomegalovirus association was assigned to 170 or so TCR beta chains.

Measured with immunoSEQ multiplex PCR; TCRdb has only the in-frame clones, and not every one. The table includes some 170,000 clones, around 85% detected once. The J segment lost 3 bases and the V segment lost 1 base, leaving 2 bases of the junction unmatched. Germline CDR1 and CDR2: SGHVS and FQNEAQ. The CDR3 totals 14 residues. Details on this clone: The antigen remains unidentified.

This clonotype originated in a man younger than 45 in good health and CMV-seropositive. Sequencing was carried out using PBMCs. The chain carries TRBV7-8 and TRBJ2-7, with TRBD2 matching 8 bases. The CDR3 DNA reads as TGTGCCAGCAGCTTAGGGCGGGGGGTCTACGAGCAGTACTTC. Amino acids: CASSLGRGVYEQYF.